This T cell receptor beta chain was profiled in a study of blood T cell repertoires in COVID-19. Study details: Samples representing acute and convalescent COVID-19 were sourced from the United States, Italy and Spain. In each case, the material was cDNA or gDNA derived from T cells, B-cell-depleted T cells, or PBMCs.

As regards this clone: Compared with germline, one end of the junction differs, possibly owing to a read error.

CDR1 and CDR2 from the germline V gene are KGHDR and SFDVKD. The CDR3 contains 13 residues. Authors' methods: Quantification of nucleated cells was approximated via reference gene primer amplification. Clones were sequenced by immunoSEQ multiplex PCR, and TCRdb holds only the in-frame ones, with some missing. The D gene and trimming were derived from the DNA, and the V and J assignments and clone size from that table. The sample holds approximately 150,000 clones, about four fifths seen once. The gene calls are TRBV24-1 and TRBJ1-1; D remains unclear. This sequence was found in a man between 65 and 79 years old who had recovered from COVID-19. What was sequenced was peripheral blood. The DNA for the CDR3 is TGTGCCACCAGTGGTTTGGGTGAAAAGCAAGCTTTCTTT. Protein sequence: CATSGLGEKQAFF.